This entry concerns a single T cell receptor beta chain. What it binds is unknown. These data originate in a study of human T cells and chemical hapten exposure. The overall study: It was small differences in pooled library volume that mainly caused per-sample TCR yields to vary. Study findings and constraints: Among expanded TCRs, significantly more large CDR3 similarity clusters formed than among controls.

Stated time point: patch test 3, about 24 weeks after DPC sensitization. Treatment indicated: therapeutic diphenylcyclopropenone sensitization with weekly scalp DPC. This CDR3 is 14 amino acids long. Trimming removed 1 base at V and 6 bases at J, with 11 bases between. Germline-derived CDR1 and CDR2 are SGHRS and YFSETQ. One entry per CDR3 protein results from TCRdb running MiXCR on the RACE reads. The sample contains around 150,000 distinct CDR3 sequences, roughly a quarter of which appear only once. The chain uses TRBV5-1 and TRBJ2-1; D gene unclear. The clonotype originates from a woman under 30 with alopecia areata. Some clones in this sample may be carry-over from other donors' samples. This material consisted of whole blood, taken in connection with sensitization to the hapten diphenylcyclopropenone (DPC). The CDR3 here is CASSLLVGSNEQFF. CDR3 coding DNA: TGCGCCAGCAGCTTGTTGGTGGGAAGCAATGAGCAGTTCTTC.